A single sample is the source of the 9 T cell receptor beta chains below, sequenced in a study of T cells in Graves' hyperthyroidism and ophthalmopathy. Amplified regions were TCR beta CDR3 sequences from RNA transcripts. The HTBI primer set served for first-round RT-PCR of the TCR CDR3. TCRdb used MiXCR to reprocess the multiplex PCR reads, holding one entry per CDR3 protein. The data show 90,000 to 120,000 distinct CDR3 sequences, about a sixth seen once. The sample comprised blood. These TCRs come from a woman aged 45-59 years with Graves' hyperthyroidism.

This clonotype showed up many times. The chain joins TRBV29-1 to TRBJ2-3; D uncertain. The length of the CDR3 is 13 residues. The V end was cut by 7 bases, the J end by 0 bases, with 11 bases between. Per germline, CDR1 SQVTM and CDR2 ANQGSEA. In DNA, the CDR3 is TGCAGCGAAATTCGAGTTAGCACAGATACGCAGTATTTT. This sequence encodes CSEIRVSTDTQYF.

This clonotype has more than one count but fewer than ten. The rearrangement joins TRBV7-9 to TRBJ2-7; 14 nucleotides match TRBD2. The CDR3 covers 17 residues. Losses at the gene ends were 4 bases for V and 0 bases for J; bases not matched to a gene: 5. Germline loops: CDR1 SEHNR, CDR2 FQNEAQ (reference sequence). DNA of the CDR3: TGTGCCAGCAGCTCTCGGACTAGCGGGAGGACCTCCTACGAGCAGTACTTC. It yields the protein CASSSRTSGRTSYEQYF.

This clonotype was detected many times. The chain joins TRBV7-2 to TRBJ1-1, with TRBD1 matching 10 bases. The CDR3 spans 14 residues. V was pared by 5 bases and J by 4 bases, with 4 bases of the junction left unmatched. Germline lookup yields CDR1 SGHTA and CDR2 FQGNSA. As DNA, the CDR3 is TGTGCCAGCAGCCAGGACAGGGGGAGCACTGAAGCTTTCTTT. Translation: CASSQDRGSTEAFF.

In this sample, this clonotype turned up a few times. The chain employs TRBV6-2 or TRBV6-3 and TRBJ2-1; D is ambiguous. The CDR3 is 17 residues long. V was trimmed by 6 bases and J by 4 bases, leaving 22 bases between them. The V gene's germline CDR1 is MNHEY and CDR2 SVGEGT. CDR3 nucleotides: TGTGCCAGCAGCCTAAGAGGCAGTAAGTACCGATACAATGAGCAGTTCTTC. It yields the protein CASSLRGSKYRYNEQFF.

This clonotype was seen many times. The CDR3 here is CASSEWGSTDTQYF. The DNA for the CDR3 is TGTGCCAGCAGTGAATGGGGCAGCACAGATACGCAGTATTTT. The chain recombines TRBV25-1 with TRBJ2-3; maybe TRBD1 (5 bases). CDR3 length: 14 amino acids. Germline CDR1 and CDR2: MGHDK and SYGVNS. V lost 1 base and J lost 0, with 5 bases in between. Drawing the rest from reference TRBV25-1 and TRBJ2-3, the complete variable domain is EADIYQTPRYLVIGTGKKITLECSQTMGHDKMYWYQQDPGMELHLIHYSYGVNSTEKGDLSSESTVSRIRTEHFPLTLESARPSHTSQYLCASSEWGSTDTQYFGPGTRLTVL.

The sample holds many counts of this clonotype. The rearrangement joins TRBV3-1 to TRBJ1-2; TRBD1 is a possible D gene (5 bases). The V gene's germline CDR1 is LGHDT and CDR2 YNNKEL (reference sequence). CDR3 length: 11 residues. Trimming pared 4 bases from V and 5 bases from J, leaving 5 bases between. This chain's CDR3 is CASSRQYGYTF. CDR3 nucleotides: TGTGCCAGCAGCCGACAGTATGGCTACACCTTC.

This clonotype has at least ten counts. Possible read error: a much larger clone is one base away. This chain joins TRBV12-3 or TRBV12-4 and TRBJ2-3; 9 nucleotides align to TRBD1. With the DNA end fitting TRBJ1-5 better, the J assignment may be wrong. CDR3 length equals 13 residues. The CDR3 nucleotides are TGTGCCAGCAGGTGGGACAGGGAAGATACGCAGCATTTT. Translating gives CASRWDREDTQHF.

This clonotype was picked up many times. The V gene is TRBV4-2, the J gene TRBJ1-5; 9 bases match TRBD1. This CDR3 contains 15 residues. The junction had 3 bases not matched to a gene; V was cut back by 5 bases and J by 1 base. Per the germline V gene, CDR1 is LGHNA and CDR2 is YNFKEQ. This chain's CDR3 is CASSSGTGSNQPQHF. In DNA, the CDR3 is TGTGCCAGCAGCTCGGGGACAGGGAGCAATCAGCCCCAGCATTTT.

This clonotype was counted at least ten times. The chain joins TRBV6-1 to TRBJ1-5; possible D gene TRBD1, 5 bases. The CDR3 contains 17 residues. Germline lookup yields CDR1 MNHNS and CDR2 SASEGT. Trimming removed 6 bases at V and 3 bases at J, with 21 bases between. DNA of the CDR3: TGTGCCAGCAGCCAAAGTGATAAAGACAGAACCAATCAGCCCCAGCATTTT. Its protein product is CASSQSDKDRTNQPQHF.